The sequence of this TCR beta chain was determined in a study of blood T cell repertoires in COVID-19. Background on the study: Samples taken during acute and convalescent COVID-19 were collected in the United States, Italy and Spain. T cells, B-cell-depleted T cells, or PBMCs provided the cDNA or gDNA that served as material.

The V end was cut by 7 bases, the J end by 1 base, with 13 bases between. CDR1 is MNHEY, CDR2 SMNVEV, per germline (reference sequence). The CDR3 loop spans 15 amino acids. This clone is a singleton in its sample. In the original analysis: Nucleated cell number was recorded as an estimate derived from reference gene primer amplification. Assay: immunoSEQ multiplex PCR; the TCRdb copy retains only in-frame clones and omits some. The V and J calls and clone size were taken over from that table, and D and trimming were inferred from the DNA. Of about 98,000 clones listed, approximately 80% are singletons.

The TCR originated in a man in his fifties or sixties with acute or convalescent COVID-19. The chain employs TRBV27 and TRBJ2-2; maybe TRBD1 (5 bases). The sequenced material came from peripheral blood. Written as DNA, the CDR3 is TGTGCCAGCAATCCCCAGGGAAGGAACACCGGGGAGCTGTTTTTT. This translates into CASNPQGRNTGELFF.